This T cell receptor (beta chain) is drawn from a study of T cells in Graves' hyperthyroidism and ophthalmopathy. The sample holds many counts of this clonotype. The antigen remains unidentified. Study results and caveats: A median approximately 6.5 months before onset, the model predicted ophthalmopathy.

The germline V gene encodes CDR1 SGHTA and CDR2 FQGTGA. The V segment lost 4 bases and the J segment 6 bases; nucleotides outside the gene matches: 10. The CDR3 runs 15 residues. Regions amplified from RNA transcripts were the TCR beta CDR3 regions. An initial round of RT-PCR targeting the TCR CDR3 relied on the HTBI primer set. TCRdb passed the multiplex PCR reads through MiXCR, listing each CDR3 protein once. Altogether more than 150,000 distinct CDR3 sequences are present, about 15% being singletons, with the ten largest covering roughly 32%. This TCR was sampled from a woman aged 50 to 60 with Graves' hyperthyroidism. The V call is TRBV7-3, the J call TRBJ1-1, with 8 bases aligning to TRBD1. Material: blood. This CDR3 reads CASSSTTGAYSEAFF. CDR3 DNA: TGTGCCAGCAGCTCAACGACAGGGGCGTATTCTGAAGCTTTCTTT.